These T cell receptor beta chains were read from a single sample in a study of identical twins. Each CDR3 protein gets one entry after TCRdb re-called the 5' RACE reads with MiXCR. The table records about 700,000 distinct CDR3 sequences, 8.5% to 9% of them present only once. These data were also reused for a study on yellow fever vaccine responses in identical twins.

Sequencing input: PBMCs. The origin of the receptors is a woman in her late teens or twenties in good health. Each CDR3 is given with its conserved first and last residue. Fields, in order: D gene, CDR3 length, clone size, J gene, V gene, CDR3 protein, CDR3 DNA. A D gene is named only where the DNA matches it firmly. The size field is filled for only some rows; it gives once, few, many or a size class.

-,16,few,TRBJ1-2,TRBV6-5,CASSYSLEGGGWGYTF,TGTGCCAGCAGTTACAGTCTAGAGGGCGGGGGCTGGGGCTACACCTTC
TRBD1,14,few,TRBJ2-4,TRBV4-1,CASSQTGGKNIQYF,TGCGCCAGCAGCCAAACAGGGGGGAAAAACATTCAGTACTTC
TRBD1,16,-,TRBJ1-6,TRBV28,CASRPTGVGHNSPLHF,TGTGCCAGCAGACCTACAGGGGTGGGCCATAATTCACCCCTCCACTTT
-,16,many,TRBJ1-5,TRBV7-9,CASSLAPGIGNQPQHF,TGTGCCAGCAGCTTAGCGCCTGGGATCGGGAATCAGCCCCAGCATTTT
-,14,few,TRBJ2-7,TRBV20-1,CSASRRDSSYEQYF,TGCAGTGCTAGTCGCCGGGACTCATCCTACGAGCAGTACTTC
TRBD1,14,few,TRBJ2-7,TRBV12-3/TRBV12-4,CASRPIGQVYEQYF,TGTGCCAGCAGGCCTATTGGACAGGTCTACGAGCAGTACTTC
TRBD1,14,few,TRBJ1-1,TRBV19,CASSQGVSLTEAFF,TGTGCCAGTAGTCAGGGGGTGAGTCTTACTGAAGCTTTCTTT
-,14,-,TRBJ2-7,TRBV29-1,CSVDVTGTSYEQYF,TGCAGCGTTGACGTGACAGGGACTTCCTACGAGCAGTACTTC
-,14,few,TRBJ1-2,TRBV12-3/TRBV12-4,CASSKPGARGGYTF,TGTGCCAGCAGTAAACCGGGAGCCCGGGGTGGCTACACCTTC
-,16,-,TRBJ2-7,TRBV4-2,CASSQATGQGSYEQYF,TGTGCCAGCAGCCAAGCAACAGGACAAGGTTCCTACGAGCAGTACTTC
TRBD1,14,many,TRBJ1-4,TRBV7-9,CASSHRGLNEKLFF,TGTGCCAGCAGCCACAGGGGGCTTAATGAAAAACTGTTTTTT
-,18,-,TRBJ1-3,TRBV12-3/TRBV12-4,CASSSRTGSYGSGNTIYF,TGTGCCAGCAGTTCACGAACTGGCAGCTACGGGTCTGGAAACACCATATATTTT
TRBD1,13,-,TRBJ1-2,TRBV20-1,CSAMGQGVLGYTF,TGCAGTGCCATGGGACAGGGGGTTCTTGGCTACACCTTC
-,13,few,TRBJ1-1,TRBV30,CAWSVGRGTEAFF,TGTGCCTGGAGTGTCGGCAGGGGCACTGAAGCTTTCTTT
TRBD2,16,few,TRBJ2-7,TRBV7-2,CASSPGASGMRYEQYF,TGTGCCAGCAGCCCTGGGGCTAGCGGGATGAGATACGAGCAGTACTTC
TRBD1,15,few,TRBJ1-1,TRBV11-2,CASSLTGGRVTEAFF,TGTGCCAGCAGCTTGACAGGGGGAAGGGTCACTGAAGCTTTCTTT
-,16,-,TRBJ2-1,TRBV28,CASSYGPRHGGNEQFF,TGTGCCAGCAGTTATGGACCCCGCCACGGAGGGAATGAGCAGTTCTTC